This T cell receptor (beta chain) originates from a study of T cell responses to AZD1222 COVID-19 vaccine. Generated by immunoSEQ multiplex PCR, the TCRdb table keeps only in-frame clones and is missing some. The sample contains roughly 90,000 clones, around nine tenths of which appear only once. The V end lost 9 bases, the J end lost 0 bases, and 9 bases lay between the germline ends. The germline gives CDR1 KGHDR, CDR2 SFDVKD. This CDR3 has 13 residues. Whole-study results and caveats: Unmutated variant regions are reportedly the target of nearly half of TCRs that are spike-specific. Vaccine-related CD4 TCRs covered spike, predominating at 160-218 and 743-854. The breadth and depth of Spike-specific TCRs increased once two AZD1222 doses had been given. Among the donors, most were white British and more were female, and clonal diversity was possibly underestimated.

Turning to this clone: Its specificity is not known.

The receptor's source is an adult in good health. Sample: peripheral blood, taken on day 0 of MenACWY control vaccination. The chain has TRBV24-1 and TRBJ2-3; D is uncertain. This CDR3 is CATGDQSTDTQYF. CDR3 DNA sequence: TGTGCCACCGGAGATCAAAGCACAGATACGCAGTATTTT.